The next 8 T cell receptor beta chains were all read from a single sample in a study of T cell repertoires in cytomegalovirus infection. TCRdb reanalysed the reads using MiXCR and keeps one entry per CDR3 protein. Seen here are 49,000 or so distinct CDR3 sequences, nearly 20% observed once, and the top ten hold roughly 50%. These receptors have no known antigen. The sequences come from CD8+ T cells from cultured PBMCs, collected from culture after CMV antigen stimulation. These receptors all come from a human donor in good health (CMV status not recorded). Some clones in this sample may be carry-over from other donors' samples.

This chain uses TRBV9 with TRBJ2-1, with 8 bases identical to TRBD1. Germline lookup yields CDR1 SGDLS and CDR2 YYNGEE. This CDR3 is 15 amino acids long. Trimming at V came to 2 bases and at J to 6 bases, leaving 7 bases not matched to a gene. CDR3 protein: CASSVSGTGGNEQFF. CDR3 DNA: TGTGCCAGCAGCGTCTCCGGGACAGGAGGCAATGAGCAGTTCTTC.

This clonotype was detected only a few times. The rearrangement links TRBV6-6 to TRBJ2-7; TRBD1 matches at 8 bases. The CDR3 runs 15 residues. The germline CDR1 and CDR2 sequences are MNHNY and SVGAGI (reference sequence). The J segment lost 4 bases and the V segment lost 7 bases, leaving 12 bases of the junction unmatched. CDR3 sequence reads: CASITHRTGMYEQYF. CDR3 sequence (DNA): TGTGCCAGCATCACCCACCGGACAGGGATGTACGAGCAGTACTTC.

As to this clonotype: This could be a read error, since a much larger clone is one nucleotide away. The chain combines TRBV12-3 or TRBV12-4 with TRBJ1-2; perhaps TRBD1 as D (5 bases). This CDR3 has 13 residues. The CDR3 here is CASSLREIGGCTF. The CDR3 nucleotides read TGTGCCAGCAGCCTCAGGGAAATCGGAGGCTGCACCTTC.

This clonotype was seen many times. CDR3 amino acids: CASSQGQNEQYF. The CDR3 nucleotides are TGTGCCAGCAGCCAGGGTCAGAACGAGCAGTACTTC. The chain carries TRBV9 and TRBJ2-7; D is possibly TRBD1 (5 bases). The CDR3 sequence is 12 residues long. Germline CDR1 and CDR2: SGDLS and YYNGEE. V was trimmed by 4 bases and J by 5 bases, leaving 10 bases between them.

In its sample, this clonotype was seen many times. This chain connects TRBV7-2 to TRBJ2-1; D gene uncertain. In germline, CDR1 is SGHTA, CDR2 FQGNSA. V lost 5 bases and J lost 0, with 2 bases in between. The CDR3 extends over 12 amino acids. CDR3 loop: CASSPSYNEQFF. CDR3 coding DNA: TGTGCCAGCAGCCCCTCCTACAATGAGCAGTTCTTC.

A note on this clonotype: One base away lies a much larger clone, so this may be a sequencing read error. The rearrangement links TRBV6-4 to TRBJ1-1; D call uncertain. Germline CDR1 MRHNA, CDR2 SNTAGT. The CDR3 contains 13 residues. CDR3: CASGDSSISEAFF. CDR3 bases: TGTGCCAGCGGTGACTCTAGTATCTCTGAAGCTTTCTTT.

This clonotype was seen more than once but under ten times. The CDR3 loop reads CASSYTDNTEAFF. Written as DNA, the CDR3 is TGTGCCAGCAGTTACACGGATAACACTGAAGCTTTCTTT. V and J are TRBV6-5 and TRBJ1-1; D gene unclear. Germline V lookup: CDR1 MNHEY, CDR2 SVGAGI. V lost 2 bases and J lost 2, with 6 bases in between. CDR3 length: 13 residues.

This clonotype was recorded a few times. The rearrangement joins TRBV6-1 to TRBJ2-1, with D unclear. Trimming shortened V by 7 bases and J by 2 bases, and 6 bases separated the two germline ends. The CDR3 covers 12 residues. Germline V gene data show CDR1 as MNHNS and CDR2 as SASEGT. CDR3 sequence (DNA): TGTGCCAGCACCCACGCCTACAATGAGCAGTTCTTC. Translation: CASTHAYNEQFF.